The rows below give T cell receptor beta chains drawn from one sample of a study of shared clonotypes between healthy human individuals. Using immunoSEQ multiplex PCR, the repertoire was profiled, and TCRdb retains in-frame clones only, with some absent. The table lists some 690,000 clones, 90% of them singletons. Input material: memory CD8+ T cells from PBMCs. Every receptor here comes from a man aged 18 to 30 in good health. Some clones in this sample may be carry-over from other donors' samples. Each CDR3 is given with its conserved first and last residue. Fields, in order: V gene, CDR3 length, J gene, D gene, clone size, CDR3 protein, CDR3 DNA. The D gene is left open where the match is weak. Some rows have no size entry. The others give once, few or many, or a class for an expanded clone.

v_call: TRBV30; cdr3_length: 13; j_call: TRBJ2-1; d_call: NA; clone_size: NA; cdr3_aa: CAWSVGSPSEQFF; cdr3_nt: TGTGCCTGGAGTGTAGGGAGCCCCTCTGAGCAGTTCTTC
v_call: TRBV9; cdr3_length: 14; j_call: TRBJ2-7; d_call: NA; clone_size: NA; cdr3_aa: CASSVTGYSYEQYF; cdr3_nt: TGTGCCAGCAGCGTCACAGGATACTCCTACGAGCAGTACTTC
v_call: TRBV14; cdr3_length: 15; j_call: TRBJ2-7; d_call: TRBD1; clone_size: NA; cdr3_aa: CASSQDWQGVWEQYF; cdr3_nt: TGTGCCAGCAGCCAAGATTGGCAGGGGGTATGGGAGCAGTACTTC
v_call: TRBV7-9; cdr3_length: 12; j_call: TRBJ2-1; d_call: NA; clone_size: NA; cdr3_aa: CASSPKPARSFF; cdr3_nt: TGTGCCAGCAGCCCCAAACCCGCTAGGTCGTTCTTC
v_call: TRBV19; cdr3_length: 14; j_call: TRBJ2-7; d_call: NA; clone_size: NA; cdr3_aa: CASSIFGGAYEQYF; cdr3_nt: TGTGCCAGTAGTATCTTCGGGGGAGCCTACGAGCAGTACTTC
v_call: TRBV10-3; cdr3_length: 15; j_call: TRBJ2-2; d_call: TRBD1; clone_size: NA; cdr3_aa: CATSGTGMGTGELFF; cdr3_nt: TGTGCCACCTCCGGGACAGGGATGGGCACCGGGGAGCTGTTTTTT
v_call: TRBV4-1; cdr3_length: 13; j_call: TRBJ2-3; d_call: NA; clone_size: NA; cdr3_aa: CASSHGSTDTQYF; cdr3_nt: TGCGCCAGCAGCCACGGGAGCACAGATACGCAGTATTTT
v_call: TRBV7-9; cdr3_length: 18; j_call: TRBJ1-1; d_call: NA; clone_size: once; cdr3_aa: CASSPMDGAGAMNTEAFF; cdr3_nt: TGTGCCAGCAGCCCCATGGACGGGGCGGGGGCTATGAACACTGAAGCTTTCTTT
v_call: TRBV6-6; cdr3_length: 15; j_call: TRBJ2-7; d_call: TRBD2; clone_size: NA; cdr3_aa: CASSYGLAGPYEQYF; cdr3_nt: TGTGCCAGCAGTTACGGACTAGCGGGGCCCTACGAGCAGTACTTC
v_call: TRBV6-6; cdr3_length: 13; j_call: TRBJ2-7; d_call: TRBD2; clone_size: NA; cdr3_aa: CASSYGLVDEQYF; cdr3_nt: TGTGCCAGCAGTTATGGACTAGTTGACGAGCAGTACTTC
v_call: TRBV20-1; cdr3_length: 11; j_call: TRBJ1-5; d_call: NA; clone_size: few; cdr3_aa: CSAGGVQPQHF; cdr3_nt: TGCAGTGCTGGAGGGGTTCAGCCCCAGCATTTT
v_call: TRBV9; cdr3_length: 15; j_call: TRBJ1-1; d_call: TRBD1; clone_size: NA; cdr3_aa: CASSVADRVITEAFF; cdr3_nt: TGTGCCAGCAGCGTAGCGGACAGGGTTATAACTGAAGCTTTCTTT
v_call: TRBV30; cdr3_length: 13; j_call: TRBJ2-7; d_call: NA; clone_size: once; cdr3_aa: CAWSSAWAGGQYF; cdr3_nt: TGTGCCTGGAGTTCGGCCTGGGCCGGCGGGCAGTACTTC
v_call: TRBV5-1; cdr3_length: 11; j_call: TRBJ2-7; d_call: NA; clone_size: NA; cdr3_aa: CASRDSYEQYF; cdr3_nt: TGCGCCAGCAGGGACTCCTACGAGCAGTACTTC
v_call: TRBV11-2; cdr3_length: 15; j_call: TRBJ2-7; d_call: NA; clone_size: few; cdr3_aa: CASSLGGRARDEQYF; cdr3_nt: TGTGCCAGCAGCTTAGGGGGCCGAGCTAGGGACGAGCAGTACTTC
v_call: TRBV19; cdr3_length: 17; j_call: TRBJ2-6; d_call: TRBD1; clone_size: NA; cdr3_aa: CASRGWTGPSGANVLTF; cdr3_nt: TGTGCCAGTAGGGGGTGGACAGGGCCCTCTGGGGCCAACGTCCTGACTTTC
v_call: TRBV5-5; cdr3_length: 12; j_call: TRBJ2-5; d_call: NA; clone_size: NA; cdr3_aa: CASGPSRGTQYF; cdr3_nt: TGTGCCAGCGGACCTAGCAGGGGGACCCAGTACTTC
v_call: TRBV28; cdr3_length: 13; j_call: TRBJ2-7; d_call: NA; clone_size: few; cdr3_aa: CASRDRRDYEQYF; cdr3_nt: TGTGCCAGCAGGGACAGGAGGGACTACGAGCAGTACTTC
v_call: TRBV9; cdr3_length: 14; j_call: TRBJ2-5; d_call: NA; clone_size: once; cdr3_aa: CASSVAGLGETQYF; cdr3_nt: TGTGCCAGCAGCGTAGCGGGGCTTGGCGAGACCCAGTACTTC
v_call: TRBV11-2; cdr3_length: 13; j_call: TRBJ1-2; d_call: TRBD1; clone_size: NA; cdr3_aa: CASSVGTAYGYTF; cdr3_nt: TGTGCCAGCAGCGTCGGGACAGCCTATGGCTACACCTTC
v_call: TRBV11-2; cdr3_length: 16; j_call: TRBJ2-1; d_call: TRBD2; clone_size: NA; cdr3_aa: CASSLGLAGVYNEQFF; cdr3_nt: TGTGCCAGCAGCTTAGGACTAGCGGGAGTATACAATGAGCAGTTCTTC
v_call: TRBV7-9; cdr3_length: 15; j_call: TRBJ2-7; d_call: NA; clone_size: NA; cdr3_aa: CASSSGRTTTYEQYF; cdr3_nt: TGTGCCAGCAGCTCGGGACGTACCACCACCTACGAGCAGTACTTC
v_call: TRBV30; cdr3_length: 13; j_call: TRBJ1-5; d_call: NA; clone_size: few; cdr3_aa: CAWSLESNQPQHF; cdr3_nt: TGTGCCTGGAGTCTGGAAAGCAATCAGCCCCAGCATTTT
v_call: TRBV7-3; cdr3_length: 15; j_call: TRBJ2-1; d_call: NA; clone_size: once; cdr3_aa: CASSLREGDGNEQFF; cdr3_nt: TGTGCCAGCAGCTTAAGAGAGGGGGATGGCAATGAGCAGTTCTTC
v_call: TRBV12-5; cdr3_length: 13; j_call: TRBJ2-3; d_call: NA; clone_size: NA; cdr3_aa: CASGGGVADTQYF; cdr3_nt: TGTGCTAGTGGAGGTGGCGTCGCAGATACGCAGTATTTT
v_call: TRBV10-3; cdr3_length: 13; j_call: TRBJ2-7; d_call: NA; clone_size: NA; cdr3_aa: CAISSPDSYEQYF; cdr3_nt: TGTGCCATCAGTTCTCCTGACTCCTACGAGCAGTACTTC
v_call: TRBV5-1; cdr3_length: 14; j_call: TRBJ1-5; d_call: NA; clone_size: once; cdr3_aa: CASSAEGGNQPQHF; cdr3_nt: TGCGCCAGCTCTGCCGAGGGAGGCAATCAGCCCCAGCATTTT
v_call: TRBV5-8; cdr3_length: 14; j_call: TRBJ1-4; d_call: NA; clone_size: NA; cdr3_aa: CASSPDSSNEKLFF; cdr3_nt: TGTGCCAGCAGCCCGGACAGCAGTAATGAAAAACTGTTTTTT
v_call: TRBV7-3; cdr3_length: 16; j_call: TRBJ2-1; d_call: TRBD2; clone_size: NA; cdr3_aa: CASSPSAGAGANEQFF; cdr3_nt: TGTGCCAGCAGCCCCTCGGCGGGAGCGGGGGCCAATGAGCAGTTCTTC
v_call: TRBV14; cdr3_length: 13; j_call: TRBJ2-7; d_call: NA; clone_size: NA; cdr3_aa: CASSQRSPYEQYF; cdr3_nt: TGTGCCAGCAGCCAACGGTCTCCGTACGAGCAGTACTTC
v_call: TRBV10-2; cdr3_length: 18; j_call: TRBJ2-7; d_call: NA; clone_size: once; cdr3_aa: CASLDPTPGHRNSYEQYF; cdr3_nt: TGCGCCAGCCTCGACCCCACACCGGGACACCGAAACTCCTACGAGCAGTACTTC
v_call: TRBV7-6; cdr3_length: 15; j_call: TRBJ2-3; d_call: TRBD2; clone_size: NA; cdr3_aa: CASIMTSGSTDTQYF; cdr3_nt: TGTGCCAGCATCATGACTAGCGGGAGCACAGATACGCAGTATTTT
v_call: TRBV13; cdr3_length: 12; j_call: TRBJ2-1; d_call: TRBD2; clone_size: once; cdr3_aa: CASSPRLAEQFF; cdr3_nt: TGTGCCAGCAGCCCACGACTAGCGGAGCAGTTCTTC
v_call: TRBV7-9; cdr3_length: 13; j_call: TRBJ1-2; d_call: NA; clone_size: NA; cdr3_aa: CASSLDGVEGYTF; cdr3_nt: TGTGCCAGCAGCTTAGATGGTGTGGAGGGCTACACCTTC
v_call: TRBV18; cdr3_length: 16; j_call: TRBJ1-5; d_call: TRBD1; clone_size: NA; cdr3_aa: CASSPYGQGANQPQHF; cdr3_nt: TGTGCCAGCTCACCATACGGACAGGGGGCCAATCAGCCCCAGCATTTT
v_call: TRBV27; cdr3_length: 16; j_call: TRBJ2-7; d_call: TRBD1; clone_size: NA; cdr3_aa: CASSPSTGGIFYEQYF; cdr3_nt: TGTGCCAGCAGTCCCTCGACAGGGGGAATTTTCTACGAGCAGTACTTC
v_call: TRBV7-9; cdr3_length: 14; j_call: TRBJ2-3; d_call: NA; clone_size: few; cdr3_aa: CASSLERSGYTQYF; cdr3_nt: TGTGCCAGCAGCTTGGAGCGGTCGGGCTATACGCAGTATTTT
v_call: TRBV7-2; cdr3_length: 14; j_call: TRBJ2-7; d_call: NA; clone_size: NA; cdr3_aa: CASSLVADTYEQYF; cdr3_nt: TGTGCCAGCAGCTTAGTGGCAGATACCTACGAGCAGTACTTC
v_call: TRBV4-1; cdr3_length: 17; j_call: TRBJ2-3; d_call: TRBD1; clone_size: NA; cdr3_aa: CASSQQPGQGASDTQYF; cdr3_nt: TGCGCCAGCAGCCAGCAACCGGGACAGGGGGCTTCAGATACGCAGTATTTT
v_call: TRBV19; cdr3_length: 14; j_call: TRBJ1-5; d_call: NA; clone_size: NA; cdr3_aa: CASSIGLPSTAQHF; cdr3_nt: TGTGCCAGTAGTATAGGACTCCCTAGTACTGCCCAGCATTTT
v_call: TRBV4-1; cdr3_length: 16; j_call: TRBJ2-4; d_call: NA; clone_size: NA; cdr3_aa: CASSPSPVVVGNIQYF; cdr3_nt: TGCGCCAGCAGCCCATCACCCGTGGTGGTTGGAAACATTCAGTACTTC
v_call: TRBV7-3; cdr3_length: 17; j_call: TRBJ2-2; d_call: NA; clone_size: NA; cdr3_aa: CASSPNFGQGGSGELFF; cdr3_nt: TGTGCCAGCAGCCCAAACTTTGGACAGGGAGGGTCCGGGGAGCTGTTTTTT
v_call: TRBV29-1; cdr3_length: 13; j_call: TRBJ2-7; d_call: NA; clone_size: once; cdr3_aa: CSVEPIDSYEQYF; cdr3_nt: TGCAGCGTTGAACCTATCGACTCCTACGAGCAGTACTTC
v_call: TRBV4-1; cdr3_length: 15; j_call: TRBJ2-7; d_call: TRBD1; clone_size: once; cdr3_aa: CASSQGQGLSYEQYF; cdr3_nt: TGCGCCAGCAGCCAGGGACAGGGGTTATCCTACGAGCAGTACTTC
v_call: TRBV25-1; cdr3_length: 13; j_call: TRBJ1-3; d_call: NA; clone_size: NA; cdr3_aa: CASSEGGGNTIYF; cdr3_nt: TGTGCCAGCAGTGAAGGGGGGGGAAACACCATATATTTT
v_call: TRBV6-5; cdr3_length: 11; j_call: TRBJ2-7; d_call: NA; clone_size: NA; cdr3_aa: CASRSSDEQYF; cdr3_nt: TGTGCCAGCAGAAGTAGCGACGAGCAGTACTTC
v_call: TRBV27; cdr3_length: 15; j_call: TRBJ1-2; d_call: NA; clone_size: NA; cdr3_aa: CASTERGGTYYGYTF; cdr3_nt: TGTGCCAGCACCGAGAGGGGGGGGACCTACTATGGCTACACCTTC
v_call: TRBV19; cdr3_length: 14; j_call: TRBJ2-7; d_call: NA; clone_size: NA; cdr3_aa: CASSIFAETYEQYF; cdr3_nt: TGTGCCAGTAGTATATTTGCGGAGACCTACGAGCAGTACTTC
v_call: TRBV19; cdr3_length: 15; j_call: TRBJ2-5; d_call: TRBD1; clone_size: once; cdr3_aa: CASSVGTGDQETQYF; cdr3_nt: TGTGCCAGTAGCGTAGGGACAGGGGATCAAGAGACCCAGTACTTC
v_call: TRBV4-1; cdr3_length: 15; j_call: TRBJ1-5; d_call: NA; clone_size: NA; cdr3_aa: CASSQNHGSNQPQHF; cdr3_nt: TGCGCCAGCAGCCAAAACCACGGTAGCAATCAGCCCCAGCATTTT
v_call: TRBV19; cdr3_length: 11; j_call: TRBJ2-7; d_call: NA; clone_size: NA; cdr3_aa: CASRSGREQYF; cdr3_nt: TGTGCCAGTAGGAGCGGACGCGAGCAGTACTTC
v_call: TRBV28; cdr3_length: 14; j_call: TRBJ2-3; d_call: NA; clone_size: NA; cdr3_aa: CASSPVSSTDTQYF; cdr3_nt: TGTGCCAGCAGTCCCGTTAGTTCCACAGATACGCAGTATTTT
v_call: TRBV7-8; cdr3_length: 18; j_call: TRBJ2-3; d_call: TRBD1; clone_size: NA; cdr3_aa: CASSPRRFWTGGPDTQYF; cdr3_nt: TGTGCCAGCAGCCCCCGGCGTTTCTGGACAGGGGGCCCAGATACGCAGTATTTT
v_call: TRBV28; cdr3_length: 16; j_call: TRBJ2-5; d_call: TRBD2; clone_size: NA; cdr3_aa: CASSFGWEGKRETQYF; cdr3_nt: TGTGCCAGCAGTTTCGGGTGGGAGGGGAAGCGAGAGACCCAGTACTTC
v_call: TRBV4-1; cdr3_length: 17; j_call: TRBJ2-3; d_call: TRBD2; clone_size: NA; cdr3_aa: CASSPSGASGVTDTQYF; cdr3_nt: TGCGCCAGCAGCCCCTCCGGGGCTAGCGGAGTCACAGATACGCAGTATTTT
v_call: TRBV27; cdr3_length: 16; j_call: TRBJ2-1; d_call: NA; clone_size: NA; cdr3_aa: CASSPIGGDTYNEQFF; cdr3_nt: TGTGCCAGCAGTCCAATAGGCGGGGACACCTACAATGAGCAGTTCTTC
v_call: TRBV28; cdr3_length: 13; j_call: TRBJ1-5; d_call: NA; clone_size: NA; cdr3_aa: CASSLMGNQPQHF; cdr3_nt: TGTGCCAGCAGTTTAATGGGTAATCAGCCCCAGCATTTT